These T cell receptor beta chains were read from a single sample in a study of blood T cell repertoires in COVID-19. Assay: immunoSEQ multiplex PCR; the TCRdb copy retains only in-frame clones and omits some. Of about 80,000 clones in the sample, about 79% were seen once. The sequencing sample was made of peripheral blood. The receptors come from a human donor in a cohort sampled during active COVID-19. The CDR3 runs from the conserved cysteine through the conserved F or W. D genes are given only for firm matches. Not every row has a clone size; where given, it reads once, few, many or a size class.

V gene,J gene,D gene,clone size,CDR3 protein,CDR3 DNA
TRBV5-4,TRBJ1-1,NA,many,CASSYTVTNEAFF,TGTGCCAGCAGCTATACAGTGACGAATGAAGCTTTCTTT
TRBV18,TRBJ2-5,NA,NA,CASSPPEGQETQYF,TGTGCCAGCTCACCACCGGAGGGGCAAGAGACCCAGTACTTC
TRBV29-1,TRBJ1-2,NA,NA,CSVFASDRGGYTF,TGCAGCGTTTTCGCATCGGACAGAGGTGGCTACACCTTC
TRBV19,TRBJ2-5,TRBD2,NA,CASSMTSGGPDFTAQYF,TGTGCCAGTAGTATGACTAGCGGGGGCCCCGACTTCACGGCCCAGTACTTC
TRBV18,TRBJ1-6,TRBD1,few,CASSPGTAFNSPLHF,TGTGCCAGCTCACCCGGGACAGCCTTCAATTCACCCCTCCACTTT
TRBV5-1,TRBJ2-2,NA,NA,CASSLEGAGELFF,TGCGCCAGCAGCTTGGAGGGGGCCGGGGAGCTGTTTTTT
TRBV6-5,TRBJ2-7,TRBD2,NA,CASSFELAGQYEQYF,TGTGCCAGCAGTTTCGAGCTAGCGGGGCAATACGAGCAGTACTTC
TRBV27,TRBJ2-1,TRBD2,NA,CASSPWGGRDEQFF,TGTGCCAGCAGCCCGTGGGGAGGGAGGGATGAGCAGTTCTTC
TRBV11-2,TRBJ1-4,NA,once,CASSLGYAGQLNEKLFF,TGTGCCAGCAGCTTAGGGTATGCGGGTCAGCTTAATGAAAAACTGTTTTTT
TRBV24-1,TRBJ2-1,TRBD2,NA,CATSDTLTGGYNEQFF,TGTGCCACCAGTGATACCCTCACGGGAGGATACAATGAGCAGTTCTTC
TRBV18,TRBJ2-7,TRBD1,NA,CASSPRDREGEQYF,TGTGCCAGCTCACCTCGGGACAGGGAAGGAGAGCAGTACTTC
TRBV7-9,TRBJ1-2,NA,NA,CASSLGQTSYGYTF,TGTGCCAGCAGCCTAGGACAGACGTCCTATGGCTACACCTTC
TRBV7-9,TRBJ2-3,NA,NA,CASSAPGGPDTQYF,TGTGCCAGCAGCGCTCCCGGGGGGCCAGATACGCAGTATTTT
TRBV19,TRBJ1-2,TRBD1,NA,CASSPPGQLNGYTF,TGTGCCAGTAGTCCCCCGGGACAGTTGAATGGCTACACCTTC
TRBV3-1/TRBV3-2,TRBJ2-1,TRBD2,NA,CASSQGTSGLREQFF,TGTGCCAGCAGCCAAGGGACTAGCGGGCTTCGGGAGCAGTTCTTC